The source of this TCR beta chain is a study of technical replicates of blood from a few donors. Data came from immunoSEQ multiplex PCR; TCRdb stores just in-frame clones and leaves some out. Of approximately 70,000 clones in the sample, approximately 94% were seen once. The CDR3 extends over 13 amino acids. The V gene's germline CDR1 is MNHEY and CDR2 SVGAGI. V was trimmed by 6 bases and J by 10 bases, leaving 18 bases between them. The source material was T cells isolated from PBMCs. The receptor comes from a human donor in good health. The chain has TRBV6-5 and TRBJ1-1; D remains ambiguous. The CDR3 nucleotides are TGTGCCAGCAGCCGGTCGCCCACGCTCGGAGCTTTCTTT. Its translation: CASSRSPTLGAFF.